One and the same sample provided the 16 T cell receptor beta chains below, sequenced in a study of T cells after yellow fever vaccination. TCRdb called the 5' RACE reads again in MiXCR, with one record for every CDR3 protein. The sample shows some 350,000 distinct CDR3 sequences, roughly 8.7% of them seen only once. Specimen: PBMCs, collected on the day of the first yellow fever vaccination. The receptors originated from a man younger than 35 who received the YFV17D yellow fever vaccine.

The chain recombines TRBV7-2 with TRBJ1-5, with no clear D. Trimming took off 5 bases at V and 6 bases at J, with 17 bases between the two ends. In germline, CDR1 is SGHTA, CDR2 FQGNSA. This CDR3 has 15 amino acids. CDR3 amino acids: CASSPTTRRSQPQHF. In DNA form, the CDR3 reads TGTGCCAGCAGCCCCACGACCAGGCGAAGTCAGCCCCAGCATTTT. Drawing the rest from reference TRBV7-2 and TRBJ1-5, the complete variable domain is GAGVSQSPSNKVTEKGKDVELRCDPISGHTALYWYRQSLGQGLEFLIYFQGNSAPDKSGLPSDRFSAERTGGSVSTLTIQRTQQEDSAVYLCASSPTTRRSQPQHFGDGTRLSIL.

At least ten counts were recorded for this clonotype. The chain links TRBV20-1 to TRBJ1-1; D unresolved. Trimming removed 0 bases from V and 4 bases from J, with 15 bases in between. Per germline, CDR1 DFQATT and CDR2 SNEGSKA (reference sequence). This CDR3 region has 15 residues. CDR3 sequence reads: CSARDRSGGGTEAFF. The CDR3 coding sequence is TGCAGTGCTAGAGATCGGTCGGGAGGAGGCACTGAAGCTTTCTTT.

The J gene is TRBJ1-1, the V gene TRBV7-6; the D is unclear. The V and J ends lost 1 base and 10 bases respectively, with 7 bases between them. CDR1 is SGHVS, CDR2 FNYEAQ, per germline. This CDR3 is built from 11 residues. The CDR3 nucleotides are TGTGCCAGCAGCTTAGAGGGAGTAGCTTTCTTT. This codes for CASSLEGVAFF.

The rearrangement uses TRBV20-1 and TRBJ1-4; TRBD1 agrees at 8 bases. V lost 5 bases and J lost 6; bases outside the gene matches: 8. CDR1 is DFQATT and CDR2 is SNEGSKA in the germline V gene (reference sequence). The CDR3 has 14 residues. This chain's CDR3 is CSAWRTGFDEKLFF. In DNA, the CDR3 is TGCAGTGCTTGGAGGACAGGGTTTGATGAAAAACTGTTTTTT.

There are many counts of this clonotype. The chain is built from TRBV6-6 and TRBJ2-7, with 7 bases matching TRBD1. This CDR3 is 13 amino acids long. Looked up from germline, CDR1 is MNHNY and CDR2 is SVGAGI (reference sequence). The junction had 1 base not matched to a gene; V was cut back by 4 bases and J by 1 base. CDR3 in DNA: TGTGCCAGCAGTTCAGGGGGTTCCTACGAGCAGTACGTC. Protein sequence: CASSSGGSYEQYV.

As for this clonotype: A much more abundant neighbour one base away suggests this may be a read error. This chain links TRBV5-1 with TRBJ1-1; D is perhaps TRBD1 (6 bases). The germline V gene has CDR1 SGHRS and CDR2 YFSETQ. The CDR3 has 15 amino acids. CDR3 in DNA: TGCGTCAGCAGCATCTTATCCAGGGGAGACACTGAAGCTTTCTTT. Residues: CVSSILSRGDTEAFF.

The chain is built from TRBV15 and TRBJ2-7; D may correspond to TRBD1 or TRBD2 (5 bases each). The germline V gene has CDR1 LNHNV and CDR2 YYDKDF (reference sequence). The CDR3 contains 15 residues. V was pared by 0 bases and J by 2 bases, with 11 bases between. Here the CDR3 DNA reads TGTGCCACCAGCAGAGATCGGGGCAGAGCCTACGAGCAGTACTTC. Residues: CATSRDRGRAYEQYF. The complete variable domain, with remaining parts taken from reference TRBV15 and TRBJ2-7, reads DAMVIQNPRYQVTQFGKPVTLSCSQTLNHNVMYWYQQKSSQAPKLLFHYYDKDFNNEADTPDNFQSRRPNTSFCFLDIRSPGLGDTAMYLCATSRDRGRAYEQYFGPGTRLTVT.

This clonotype has more than one count but fewer than ten. This CDR3 is CASSAGPTPHEQFF. In nucleotides, the CDR3 is TGTGCCAGCAGCGCGGGACCGACCCCCCATGAGCAGTTCTTC. The chain combines TRBV7-2 with TRBJ2-1, with TRBD2 as a possible D gene (6 bases). V lost 5 bases, J lost 8 bases, and 16 bases lay in between. The CDR3 is 14 residues long. Per the germline V gene, CDR1 is SGHTA and CDR2 is FQGNSA.

This clonotype was recorded a few times. The gene calls are TRBV7-8 and TRBJ1-1; tentative D call: TRBD1 (5 bases). The ends were cut back, 3 bases at V and 0 bases at J, with 14 bases in the middle. The V gene's germline CDR1 is SGHVS and CDR2 FQNEAQ. This CDR3 comprises 16 residues. The CDR3 here is CASSLGPEGLNTEAFF. The CDR3 DNA follows: TGTGCCAGCAGCTTGGGGCCTGAGGGGTTGAACACTGAAGCTTTCTTT.

This clonotype showed up just a few times. This chain uses TRBV5-5 with TRBJ2-2; D uncertain. Per germline, CDR1 SGHKS and CDR2 YYEKEE (reference sequence). The CDR3 consists of 17 residues. The V end lost 2 bases, the J end lost 2 bases, and 16 bases lay between the germline ends. The CDR3: CASSFLRQALNTGELFF. DNA of the CDR3: TGTGCCAGCAGCTTTTTGCGGCAGGCCTTAAACACCGGGGAGCTGTTTTTT.

The sample holds many counts of this clonotype. This rearrangement joins TRBV7-9 to TRBJ2-5; possible D gene TRBD1, 5 bases. This CDR3 has 15 amino acids. Trimming shortened V by 4 bases and J by 4 bases, and 16 bases separated the two germline ends. CDR1 SEHNR and CDR2 FQNEAQ come from the germline V gene (reference sequence). CDR3 protein: CASSYPFRVRETQYF. The CDR3 nucleotides are TGTGCCAGCAGCTACCCCTTCAGGGTCCGAGAGACCCAGTACTTC.

A few counts support this clonotype. This rearrangement joins TRBV4-1 to TRBJ2-3, with 11 nucleotides matching TRBD2. The V and J ends lost 5 bases and 1 base, in that order; junction bases with no gene match: 5. The CDR3 is 16 residues long. CDR1 and CDR2 (germline): MGHRA, YSYEKL. CDR3: CASSYGTSGRTDTQYF. The CDR3 nucleotides are TGCGCCAGCAGCTACGGGACTAGCGGACGCACAGATACGCAGTATTTT.

This sequence joins TRBV4-1 and TRBJ1-2, with D possibly matching TRBD1 (5 bases). Trimming removed 0 bases at V and 4 bases at J, with 18 bases between. Germline V gene lookup returns CDR1 MGHRA and CDR2 YSYEKL. The CDR3 is made up of 17 amino acids. CDR3 sequence (DNA): TGCGCCAGCAGCCAAGAGGACCGGGGAGGGGCGCCCTATGGCTACACCTTC. It yields the protein CASSQEDRGGAPYGYTF.

At least ten counts were recorded for this clonotype. The CDR3 here is CATSDPGQSTDTQYF. As DNA, the CDR3 is TGTGCCACCAGTGACCCGGGACAAAGCACAGATACGCAGTATTTT. V usage is TRBV24-1 and J usage is TRBJ2-3; possibly TRBD1 for D (6 bases). The CDR3 is 15 residues long. Trimming left V 4 bases short and J 0 bases short, with 10 bases between. Germline V gene data show CDR1 as KGHDR and CDR2 as SFDVKD.

This clonotype was seen repeatedly, ten times or more. This rearrangement joins TRBV5-1 to TRBJ2-1, with D possibly matching TRBD1 (7 bases). CDR3 length equals 15 residues. Germline CDR1 is SGHRS and CDR2 is YFSETQ. V was clipped by 6 bases and J by 4 bases, with 17 bases between them. This CDR3 is CASTRPGGPYNEQFF. The CDR3 DNA follows: TGCGCCAGCACCCGCCCAGGGGGGCCTTACAATGAGCAGTTCTTC.

This clonotype appeared a few times. The rearrangement links TRBV10-3 to TRBJ1-3, with D possibly being TRBD1 (5 bases). CDR3 length: 12 amino acids. Trimming cost V 6 bases and J 4 bases, with 7 bases left between them. Germline V CDR1 and CDR2: ENHRY, SYGVKD. The DNA for the CDR3 is TGTGCCATCAGACGACAGGGAAACACCATATATTTT. It encodes CAIRRQGNTIYF.